This TCR beta chain stems from a study of control samples from healthy donors and cancer patients. V was shortened by 0 bases and J by 4 bases, with 11 bases between the two germline ends. The CDR3 extends over 16 amino acids. In germline, CDR1 is SGHRS, CDR2 YFSETQ. This clone was counted once. Clones were sequenced by immunoSEQ multiplex PCR, and TCRdb holds only the in-frame ones, with some missing. The sample yields some 120,000 clones, over 90% seen once. Specimen: blood. The clonotype was recovered from a man aged 25 to 40 in good health. The chain couples TRBV5-1 to TRBJ2-6; D unclear. The DNA of the CDR3 is TGCGCCAGCAGCTTGGTGGAGAATGGCGGGGCCAACGTCCTGACTTTC. Amino acid sequence: CASSLVENGGANVLTF.